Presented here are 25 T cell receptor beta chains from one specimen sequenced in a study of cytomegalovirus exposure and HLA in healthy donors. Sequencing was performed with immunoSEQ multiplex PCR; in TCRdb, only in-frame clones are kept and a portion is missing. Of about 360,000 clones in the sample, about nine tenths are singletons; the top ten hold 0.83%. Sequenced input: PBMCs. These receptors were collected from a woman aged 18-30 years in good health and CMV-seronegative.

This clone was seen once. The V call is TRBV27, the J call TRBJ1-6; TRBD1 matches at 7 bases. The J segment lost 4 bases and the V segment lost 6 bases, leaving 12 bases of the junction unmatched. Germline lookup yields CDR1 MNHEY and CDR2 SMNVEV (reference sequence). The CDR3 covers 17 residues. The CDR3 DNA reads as TGTGCCAGCAGAAAATCTGCAGGGGGAGAGTATAATTCACCCCTCCACTTT. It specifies CASRKSAGGEYNSPLHF.

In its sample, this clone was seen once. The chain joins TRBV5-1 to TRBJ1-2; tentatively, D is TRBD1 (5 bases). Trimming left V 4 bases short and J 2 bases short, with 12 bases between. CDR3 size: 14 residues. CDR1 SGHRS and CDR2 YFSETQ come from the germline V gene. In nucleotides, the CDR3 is TGCGCCAGCAGCAGGGACTTGGGAAACTATGGCTACACCTTC. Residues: CASSRDLGNYGYTF.

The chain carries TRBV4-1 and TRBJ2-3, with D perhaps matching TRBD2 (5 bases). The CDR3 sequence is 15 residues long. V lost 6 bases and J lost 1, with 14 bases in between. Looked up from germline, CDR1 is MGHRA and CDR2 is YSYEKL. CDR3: CASRGADGGTDTQYF. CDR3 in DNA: TGCGCCAGCAGGGGAGCGGACGGGGGCACAGATACGCAGTATTTT.

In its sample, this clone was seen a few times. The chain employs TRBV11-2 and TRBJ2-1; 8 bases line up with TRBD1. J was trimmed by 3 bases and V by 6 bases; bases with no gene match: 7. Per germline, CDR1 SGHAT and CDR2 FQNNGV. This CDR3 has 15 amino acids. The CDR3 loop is CASRLLTGGYNEQFF. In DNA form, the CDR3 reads TGTGCCAGCAGACTATTAACAGGGGGCTACAATGAGCAGTTCTTC. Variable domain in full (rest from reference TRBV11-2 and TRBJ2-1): EAGVAQSPRYKIIEKRQSVAFWCNPISGHATLYWYQQILGQGPKLLIQFQNNGVVDDSQLPKDRFSAERLKGVDSTLKIQPAKLEDSAVYLCASRLLTGGYNEQFFGPGTRLTVL.

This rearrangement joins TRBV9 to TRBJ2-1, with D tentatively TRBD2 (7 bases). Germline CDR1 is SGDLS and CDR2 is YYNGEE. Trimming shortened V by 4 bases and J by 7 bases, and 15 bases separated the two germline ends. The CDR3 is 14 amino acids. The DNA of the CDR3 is TGTGCCAGCAGCAGATGGGGGGGCCCAAATGAGCAGTTCTTC. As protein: CASSRWGGPNEQFF.

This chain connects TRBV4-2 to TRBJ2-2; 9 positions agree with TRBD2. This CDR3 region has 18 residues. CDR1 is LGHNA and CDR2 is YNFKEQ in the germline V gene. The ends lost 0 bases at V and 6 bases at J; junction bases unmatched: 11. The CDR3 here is CASSQESGAGGKSGELFF. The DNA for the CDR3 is TGTGCCAGCAGCCAAGAGTCAGGAGCGGGAGGAAAATCCGGGGAGCTGTTTTTT.

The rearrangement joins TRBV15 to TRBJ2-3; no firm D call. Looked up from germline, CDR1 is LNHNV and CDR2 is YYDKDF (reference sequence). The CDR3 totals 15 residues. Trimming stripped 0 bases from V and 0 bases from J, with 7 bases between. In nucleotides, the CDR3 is TGTGCCACCAGCAGAGAAAAGACTAGCACAGATACGCAGTATTTT. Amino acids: CATSREKTSTDTQYF.

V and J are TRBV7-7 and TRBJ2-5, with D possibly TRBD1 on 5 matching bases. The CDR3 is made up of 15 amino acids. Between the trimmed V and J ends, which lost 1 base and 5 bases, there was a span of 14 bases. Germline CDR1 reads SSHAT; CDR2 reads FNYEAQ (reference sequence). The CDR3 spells CASSLGISKGETQYF. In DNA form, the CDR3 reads TGTGCCAGCAGCTTAGGAATCTCCAAGGGGGAGACCCAGTACTTC.

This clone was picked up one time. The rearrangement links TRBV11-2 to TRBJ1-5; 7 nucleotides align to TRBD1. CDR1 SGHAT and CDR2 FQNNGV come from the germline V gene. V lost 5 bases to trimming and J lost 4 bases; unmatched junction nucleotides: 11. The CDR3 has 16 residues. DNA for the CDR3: TGTGCCAGCAGCCCAGGGGACAGTTTGGGGAATCAGCCCCAGCATTTT. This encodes CASSPGDSLGNQPQHF. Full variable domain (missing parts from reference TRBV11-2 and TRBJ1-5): EAGVAQSPRYKIIEKRQSVAFWCNPISGHATLYWYQQILGQGPKLLIQFQNNGVVDDSQLPKDRFSAERLKGVDSTLKIQPAKLEDSAVYLCASSPGDSLGNQPQHFGDGTRLSIL.

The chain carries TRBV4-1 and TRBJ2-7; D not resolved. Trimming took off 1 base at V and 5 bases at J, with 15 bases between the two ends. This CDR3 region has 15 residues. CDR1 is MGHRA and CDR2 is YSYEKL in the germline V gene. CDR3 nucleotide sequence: TGCGCCAGCAGCCAAGTTTCGGGTCTGGCTAACGAGCAGTACTTC. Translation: CASSQVSGLANEQYF.

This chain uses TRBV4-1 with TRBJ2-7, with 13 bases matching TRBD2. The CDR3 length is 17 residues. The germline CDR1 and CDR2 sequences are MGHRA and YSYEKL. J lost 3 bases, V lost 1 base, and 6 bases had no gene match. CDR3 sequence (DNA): TGCGCCAGCAGCCAAGGACATGGACTAGCGGGAGTCTACGAGCAGTACTTC. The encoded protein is CASSQGHGLAGVYEQYF.

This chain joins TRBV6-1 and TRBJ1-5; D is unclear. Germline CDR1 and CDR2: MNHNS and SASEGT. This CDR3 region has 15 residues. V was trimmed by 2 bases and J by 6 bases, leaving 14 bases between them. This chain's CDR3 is CASSERSPRGQPQHF. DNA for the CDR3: TGTGCCAGCAGTGAAAGGAGCCCACGGGGTCAGCCCCAGCATTTT.

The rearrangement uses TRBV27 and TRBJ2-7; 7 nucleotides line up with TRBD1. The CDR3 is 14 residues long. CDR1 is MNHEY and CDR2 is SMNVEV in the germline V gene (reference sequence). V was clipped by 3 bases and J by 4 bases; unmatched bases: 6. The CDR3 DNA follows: TGTGCCAGCAGTTTGGCCGGGACAGCATACGAGCAGTACTTC. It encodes CASSLAGTAYEQYF.

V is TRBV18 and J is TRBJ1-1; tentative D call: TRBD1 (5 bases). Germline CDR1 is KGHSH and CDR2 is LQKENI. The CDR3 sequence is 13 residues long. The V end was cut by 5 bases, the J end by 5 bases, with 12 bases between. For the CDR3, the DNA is TGTGCCAGCTCAACGGGGGTAAGGACTGAAGCTTTCTTT. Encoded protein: CASSTGVRTEAFF.

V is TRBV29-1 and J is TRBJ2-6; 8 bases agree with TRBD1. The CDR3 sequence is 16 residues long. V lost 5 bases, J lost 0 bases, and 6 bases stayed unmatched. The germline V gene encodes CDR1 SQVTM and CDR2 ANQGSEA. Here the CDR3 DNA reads TGCAGCGTTTCCGGGACAGGAAGCTCTGGGGCCAACGTCCTGACTTTC. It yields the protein CSVSGTGSSGANVLTF.

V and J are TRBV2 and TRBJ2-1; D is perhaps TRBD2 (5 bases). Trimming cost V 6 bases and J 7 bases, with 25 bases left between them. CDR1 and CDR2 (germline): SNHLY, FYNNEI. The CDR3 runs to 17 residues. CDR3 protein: CASRTQPKRPSRNEQFF. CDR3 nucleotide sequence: TGTGCCAGCAGGACCCAACCGAAGAGGCCTAGCAGAAATGAGCAGTTCTTC.

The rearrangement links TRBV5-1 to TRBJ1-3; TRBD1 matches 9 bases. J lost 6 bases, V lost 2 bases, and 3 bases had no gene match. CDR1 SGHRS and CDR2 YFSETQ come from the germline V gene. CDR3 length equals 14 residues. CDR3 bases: TGCGCCAGCAGCTTAGGGGACAGGGAAAACACCATATATTTT. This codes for CASSLGDRENTIYF.

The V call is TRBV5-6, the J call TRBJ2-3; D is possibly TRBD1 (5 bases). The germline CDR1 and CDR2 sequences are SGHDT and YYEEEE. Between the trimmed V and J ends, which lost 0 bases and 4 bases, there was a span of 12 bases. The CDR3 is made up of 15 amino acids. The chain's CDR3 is CASSLGDRGADTQYF. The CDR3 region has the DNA TGTGCCAGCAGCTTGGGAGACAGAGGTGCAGATACGCAGTATTTT.

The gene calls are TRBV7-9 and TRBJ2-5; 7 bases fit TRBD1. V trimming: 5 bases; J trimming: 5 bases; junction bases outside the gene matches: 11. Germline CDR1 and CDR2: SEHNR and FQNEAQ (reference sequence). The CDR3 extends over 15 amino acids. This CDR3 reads CASSPTSTGLETQYF. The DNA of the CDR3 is TGTGCCAGCAGCCCAACGTCGACAGGGCTCGAGACCCAGTACTTC.

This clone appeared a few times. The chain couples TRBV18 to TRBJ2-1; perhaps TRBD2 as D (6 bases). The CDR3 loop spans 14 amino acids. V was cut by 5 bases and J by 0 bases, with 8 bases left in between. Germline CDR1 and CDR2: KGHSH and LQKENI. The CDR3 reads CASSGGSSYNEQFF. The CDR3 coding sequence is TGTGCCAGCTCAGGGGGGAGCTCCTACAATGAGCAGTTCTTC.

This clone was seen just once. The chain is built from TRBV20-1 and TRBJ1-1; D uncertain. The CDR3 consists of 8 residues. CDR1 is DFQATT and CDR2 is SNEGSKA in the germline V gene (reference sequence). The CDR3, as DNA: TGCGTGGCCCCTGAAGCTTTCTTT. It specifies CVAPEAFF.

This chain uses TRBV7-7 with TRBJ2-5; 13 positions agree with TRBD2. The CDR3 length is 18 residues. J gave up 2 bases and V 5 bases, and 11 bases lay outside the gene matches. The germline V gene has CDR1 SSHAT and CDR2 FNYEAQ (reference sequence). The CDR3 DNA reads TGTGCCAGCAGCCTACTAGCGGGGGGGCCGCAAGATCAAGAGACCCAGTACTTC. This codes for CASSLLAGGPQDQETQYF. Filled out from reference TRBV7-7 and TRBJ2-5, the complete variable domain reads GAGVSQSPRYKVTKRGQDVTLRCDPISSHATLYWYQQALGQGPEFLTYFNYEAQPDKSGLPSDRFSAERPEGSISTLTIQRTEQRDSAMYRCASSLLAGGPQDQETQYFGPGTRLLVL.

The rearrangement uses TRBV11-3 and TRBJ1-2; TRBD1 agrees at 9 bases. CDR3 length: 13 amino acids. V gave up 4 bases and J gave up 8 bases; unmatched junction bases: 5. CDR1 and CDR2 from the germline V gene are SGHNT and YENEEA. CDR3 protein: CASSSTGGRGYTF. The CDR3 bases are TGTGCCAGCAGCTCCACAGGGGGCCGGGGCTACACCTTC.

The CDR3 protein is CASRNGQGGQPQHF. DNA for the CDR3: TGTGCCAGCAGGAATGGGCAGGGTGGACAGCCCCAGCATTTT. This chain links TRBV28 with TRBJ1-5; possible D gene TRBD1, 5 bases. The CDR3 spans 14 residues. Germline V lookup: CDR1 MDHEN, CDR2 SYDVKM. The V end lost 6 bases, the J end lost 7 bases, and 16 bases lay between the germline ends.

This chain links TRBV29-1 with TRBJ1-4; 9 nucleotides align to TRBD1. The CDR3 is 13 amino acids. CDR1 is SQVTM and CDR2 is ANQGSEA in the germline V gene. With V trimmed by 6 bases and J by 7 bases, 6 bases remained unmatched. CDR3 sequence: CSVVTGGGEKLFF. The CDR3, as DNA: TGCAGCGTGGTTACAGGGGGCGGTGAAAAACTGTTTTTT. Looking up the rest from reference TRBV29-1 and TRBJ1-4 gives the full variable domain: SAVISQKPSRDICQRGTSLTIQCQVDSQVTMMFWYRQQPGQSLTLIATANQGSEATYESGFVIDKFPISRPNLTFSTLTVSNMSPEDSSIYLCSVVTGGGEKLFFGSGTQLSVL.